These 16 T cell receptor beta chains originate from one sample sequenced in a study of long-term antiretroviral therapy in people with HIV. An immunoSEQ assay, version v3.0, was performed at survey level. Sequenced by immunoSEQ multiplex PCR; TCRdb stores in-frame clones only, minus some. Here the sample spans about 12,000 clones, nearly 85% being singletons. The source material was unsorted PBMCs, sampled 3.4 years after starting antiretroviral therapy. Receptor source: a man in his forties with HIV.

The DNA of the CDR3 is TGCGCCAGCAGCCAAGATCTAGCCCCGGGGGTCACCGGGGAGCTGTTTTTT. It translates to CASSQDLAPGVTGELFF. The chain links TRBV4-1 to TRBJ2-2; a possible D gene is TRBD2 (6 bases). Trimming took 0 bases from V and 4 from J, leaving 15 bases between them. The CDR3 has 17 amino acids. CDR1 is MGHRA, CDR2 YSYEKL, per germline.

The rearrangement uses TRBV29-1 and TRBJ1-5, with 7 positions matching TRBD1. The J segment lost 4 bases and the V segment lost 6 bases, leaving 6 bases of the junction unmatched. CDR1 SQVTM and CDR2 ANQGSEA come from the germline V gene. The CDR3 is 13 amino acids. As DNA, the CDR3 is TGCAGCGTGCGGGACAGTACTAATCAGCCCCAGCATTTT. Translating it yields CSVRDSTNQPQHF.

The chain joins TRBV27 to TRBJ2-7; TRBD2 aligns across 10 bases. Losses at the gene ends were 5 bases for V and 0 bases for J; bases not matched to a gene: 4. The CDR3 loop spans 15 amino acids. Germline values: CDR1 MNHEY, CDR2 SMNVEV (reference sequence). The CDR3 DNA follows: TGTGCCAGCAGTAAGTCTAGCGGGAGCTCCTACGAGCAGTACTTC. This translates into CASSKSSGSSYEQYF.

The chain links TRBV27 to TRBJ2-7, with 8 bases matching TRBD2. Germline V gene sequence: CDR1 MNHEY, CDR2 SMNVEV (reference sequence). Trimming took 3 bases from V and 7 from J; bases not matched to a gene: 8. The CDR3 covers 14 residues. CDR3 in DNA: TGTGCCAGCAGTTTCGGAGCGGGAGCTGGAGAGCAGTACTTC. It yields the protein CASSFGAGAGEQYF.

The chain has TRBV29-1 and TRBJ2-1; D is undetermined. CDR1 SQVTM and CDR2 ANQGSEA come from the germline V gene. The V gene lost 7 bases and the J gene lost 5 bases, with 6 bases spanning the gap. The CDR3 totals 10 residues. CDR3 region: CSAENNEQFF. DNA for the CDR3: TGCAGCGCCGAAAACAATGAGCAGTTCTTC.

The chain has TRBV7-2 and TRBJ2-2; tentatively, D is TRBD1 (6 bases). The CDR3 contains 13 residues. In germline, CDR1 is SGHTA, CDR2 FQGNSA. Trimming took 0 bases from V and 9 from J, leaving 8 bases between them. The chain's CDR3 is CASSLAQGRELFF. In DNA, the CDR3 is TGTGCCAGCAGCTTAGCACAGGGAAGGGAGCTGTTTTTT.

The chain links TRBV2 to TRBJ1-4; D gene unclear. V lost 7 bases, J lost 2 bases, and 11 bases lay in between. CDR1 is SNHLY and CDR2 is FYNNEI in the germline V gene. The CDR3 loop spans 14 amino acids. CDR3: CASTERYTNEKLFF. CDR3 bases: TGTGCCAGCACCGAAAGGTACACTAATGAAAAACTGTTTTTT.

The chain combines TRBV30 with TRBJ2-2, with a weak D call TRBD2 (5 bases). Germline V lookup: CDR1 GTSNPN, CDR2 SVGIG (reference sequence). The CDR3 is made up of 12 amino acids. V shed 3 bases and J shed 11 bases, with 13 bases lying between them. CDR3 residues: CAWRYEGLELFF. The CDR3 DNA reads as TGTGCCTGGAGATACGAGGGCCTTGAGCTGTTTTTT.

This clone was recorded only once. The chain links TRBV5-1 to TRBJ2-5; TRBD2 agrees at 12 bases. The CDR3 extends over 15 amino acids. The germline gives CDR1 SGHRS, CDR2 YFSETQ. V gave up 2 bases and J gave up 7 bases; unmatched junction bases: 6. This CDR3 reads CASSFLAGGLWTQYF. CDR3 coding DNA: TGCGCCAGCAGCTTCCTAGCGGGAGGGTTGTGGACCCAGTACTTC.

CDR3 residues: CASSLSPPRTSGNSYEQYF. CDR3 bases: TGTGCCAGCAGTTTATCACCCCCCCGGACTAGCGGGAACTCCTACGAGCAGTACTTC. The chain uses TRBV27 and TRBJ2-7, with 12 bases fitting TRBD2. V shed 0 bases, J shed 0 bases, and the junction held 9 bases outside the gene matches. The CDR3 contains 19 residues. The germline CDR1 and CDR2 sequences are MNHEY and SMNVEV (reference sequence).

This chain links TRBV5-1 with TRBJ2-1; D is unresolved. This CDR3 comprises 14 residues. Germline assignment: CDR1 SGHRS and CDR2 YFSETQ. The V gene lost 0 bases and the J gene lost 9 bases, with 13 bases spanning the gap. Written as DNA, the CDR3 is TGCGCCAGCAGCTTGGCAGAGCCGGGCGGTGAGCAGTTCTTC. It codes for CASSLAEPGGEQFF.

This chain connects TRBV28 to TRBJ1-1, with D possibly TRBD1 on 5 matching bases. The V end was cut by 7 bases, the J end by 3 bases, with 15 bases between. Looked up from germline, CDR1 is MDHEN and CDR2 is SYDVKM. CDR3 length: 14 amino acids. The CDR3 DNA follows: TGTGCCAGCATGGGCAGGGTATCGGACACTGAAGCTTTCTTT. It encodes CASMGRVSDTEAFF.

J is TRBJ2-1 and V is TRBV7-9; 7 bases are shared with TRBD1. This CDR3 is 16 amino acids long. V gave up 1 base and J gave up 8 bases; unmatched junction bases: 11. Germline CDR1 and CDR2: SEHNR and FQNEAQ (reference sequence). The DNA of the CDR3 is TGTGCCAGCAGCTTAGTGAGGGCAGGGGGTCGCGATGAGCAGTTCTTC. It codes for CASSLVRAGGRDEQFF. The complete variable domain, with remaining parts taken from reference TRBV7-9 and TRBJ2-1, reads DTGVSQNPRHKITKRGQNVTFRCDPISEHNRLYWYRQTLGQGPEFLTYFQNEAQLEKSRLLSDRFSAERPKGSFSTLEIQRTEQGDSAMYLCASSLVRAGGRDEQFFGPGTRLTVL.

This clone was seen once. The chain has TRBV5-1 and TRBJ2-5; the D call may be TRBD1 or TRBD2 (5 bases each). V lost 3 bases to trimming and J lost 2 bases, with 11 bases between them. CDR1 and CDR2 from the germline V gene are SGHRS and YFSETQ. The length of the CDR3 is 14 residues. Here the CDR3 DNA reads TGCGCCAGCAGCTGGGGACCAACTCAAGAGACCCAGTACTTC. The encoded protein is CASSWGPTQETQYF.

The chain carries TRBV28 and TRBJ1-2, with D possibly being TRBD1 (5 bases). The germline V gene has CDR1 MDHEN and CDR2 SYDVKM. This CDR3 is 15 amino acids long. Between the trimmed V and J ends, which lost 2 bases and 8 bases, there was a span of 18 bases. This CDR3 reads CASSLPWGGEEGYTF. DNA for the CDR3: TGTGCCAGCAGTTTACCCTGGGGGGGTGAGGAGGGCTACACCTTC.

This sequence joins TRBV27 and TRBJ2-3; 8 bases are shared with TRBD2. This CDR3 comprises 13 residues. V lost 4 bases and J lost 8; bases outside the gene matches: 5. CDR1 and CDR2 from the germline V gene are MNHEY and SMNVEV (reference sequence). CDR3 in amino acids: CASSSTLAGTQYF. The DNA of the CDR3 is TGTGCCAGCAGTTCCACGCTAGCGGGTACGCAGTATTTT.